This T cell receptor beta chain is drawn from a study of early T cells in non-severe SARS-CoV-2 infection (TCRdb year 2021). Broadly, across the study: Bulk RNA from unsorted whole blood was used for TCR sequencing, so alpha and beta chains could not be paired. Here is what the overall study found, with its caveats: VDJdb matching was skewed toward anti-spike CD8 responses and likely underestimated virus-specific expansions by missing private and CD4 specificities.

A case-control design nested within a healthcare worker cohort in London, UK, was used, with weekly nasopharyngeal swab PCR tests and blood sampling performed. Between 23 and 31 March 2020, the week of the UK lockdown, healthcare workers were enrolled and then followed up weekly for as long as 16 weeks. The receptor library was made with 5' RACE. Reads for this sample came from a NextSeq 500. Unique molecular identifiers were attached to individual cDNA molecules in the TCR library protocol so that sequencing error and PCR bias could be corrected. Both TCR alpha and beta chains were sequenced, and tight co-correlation was observed between alpha and beta sequence abundances in each sample. As for how the authors treated the data: Decombinator V4 was used to annotate TCR sequences for V gene, J gene and CDR3. Expanded TCRs were defined as changing significantly between any two time points under a Poisson model with p below 0.0001. TCR abundances were normalised to the total number of TCRs sequenced per sample and were expressed as counts per million. TRAV1-2 paired with TRAJ12, TRAJ20 or TRAJ33 defined MAIT TCRs, while TRAV10 paired with TRAJ18 defined iNKT TCRs. VDJdb, accessed on 1 November 2021, was searched for TCRs annotated for CMV, EBV and SARS-CoV-2, and TCRs annotated for more than one antigen were excluded. TCRdb itself trimmed the public reads at Q25 with fastp, ran MiXCR and retained productive beta chains. All rows with the same CDR3 protein become a single entry with the most common DNA and genes. TCRdb's processing, not the authors' own work, is the source of the V and J calls. Across this sample there are approximately 120,000 distinct CDR3 sequences, with about 15% seen only once. Roughly 22% of the sample belongs to the ten largest clones.

Remarks on this clonotype: The antigen this receptor binds is unknown. Per-base qualities were not stored, and no clone one base away is much larger.

The germline V gene specifies ENHRY as CDR1 and SYGVKD as CDR2. The CDR3 goes from the cysteine to the phenylalanine over 12 residues. CDR3 DNA is the only sequence kept; it has 36 bases, read in frame from the first base. Trimming takes 5 bases from V and 4 bases from J, and the germline ends sit 8 bases apart. The rearranged chain carries TRBV10-3 and TRBJ1-2; a tentative D call is TRBD1 (5 bases match). The origin of this receptor is an adult who was a healthcare worker with PCR-confirmed SARS-CoV-2 infection or an uninfected control (not recorded which). Material: whole blood. CDR3 region: CAISTGLYGYTF. The sequenced DNA: TGTGCCATCAGTACAGGCCTCTATGGCTACACCTTC.